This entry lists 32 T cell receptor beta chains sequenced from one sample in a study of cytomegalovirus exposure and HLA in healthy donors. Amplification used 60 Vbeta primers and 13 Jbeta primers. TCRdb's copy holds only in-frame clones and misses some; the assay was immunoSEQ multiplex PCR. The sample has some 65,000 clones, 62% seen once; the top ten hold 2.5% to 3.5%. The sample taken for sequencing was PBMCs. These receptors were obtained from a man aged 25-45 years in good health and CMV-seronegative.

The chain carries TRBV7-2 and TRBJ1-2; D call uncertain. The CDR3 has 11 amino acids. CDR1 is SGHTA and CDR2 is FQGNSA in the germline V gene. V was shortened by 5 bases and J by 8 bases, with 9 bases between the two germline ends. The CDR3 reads CASSPGSGYTF. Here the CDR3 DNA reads TGTGCCAGCAGCCCTGGTAGCGGCTACACCTTC.

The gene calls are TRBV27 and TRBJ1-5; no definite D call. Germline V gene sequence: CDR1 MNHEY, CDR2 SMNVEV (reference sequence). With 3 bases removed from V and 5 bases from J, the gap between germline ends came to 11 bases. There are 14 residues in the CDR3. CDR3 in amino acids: CASSFGVADQPQHF. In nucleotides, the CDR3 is TGTGCCAGCAGTTTTGGAGTTGCCGATCAGCCCCAGCATTTT.

CDR3 in DNA: TGTGCCAGCAGCTCAAAAACCCGGGGGACTCAATATTATGGCTACACCTTC. Translating it yields CASSSKTRGTQYYGYTF. The genes are TRBV7-8 and TRBJ1-2; weak D call: TRBD1 (5 bases). CDR3 length equals 17 residues. CDR1 is SGHVS, CDR2 FQNEAQ, per germline. Trimming took off 4 bases at V and 5 bases at J, with 23 bases between the two ends.

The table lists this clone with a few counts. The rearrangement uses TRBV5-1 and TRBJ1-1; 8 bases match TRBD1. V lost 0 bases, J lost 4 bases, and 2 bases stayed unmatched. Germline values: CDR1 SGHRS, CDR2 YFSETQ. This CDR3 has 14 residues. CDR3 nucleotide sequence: TGCGCCAGCAGCTTGGGTACAGGGGGCACTGAAGCTTTCTTT. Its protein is CASSLGTGGTEAFF.

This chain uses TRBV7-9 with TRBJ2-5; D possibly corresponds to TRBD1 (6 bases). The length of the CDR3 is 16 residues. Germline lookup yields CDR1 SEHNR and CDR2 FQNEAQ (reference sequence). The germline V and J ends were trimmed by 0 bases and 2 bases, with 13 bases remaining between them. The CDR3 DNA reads TGTGCCAGCAGCTTAGCTCTGGGGGCCACACAAGAGACCCAGTACTTC. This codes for CASSLALGATQETQYF.

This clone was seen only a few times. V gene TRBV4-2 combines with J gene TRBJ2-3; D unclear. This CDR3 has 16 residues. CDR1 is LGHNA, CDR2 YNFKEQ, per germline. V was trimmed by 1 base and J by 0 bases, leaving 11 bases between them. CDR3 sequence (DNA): TGTGCCAGCAGCCAAGGCGGAGTCCAAAGCACAGATACGCAGTATTTT. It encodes CASSQGGVQSTDTQYF.

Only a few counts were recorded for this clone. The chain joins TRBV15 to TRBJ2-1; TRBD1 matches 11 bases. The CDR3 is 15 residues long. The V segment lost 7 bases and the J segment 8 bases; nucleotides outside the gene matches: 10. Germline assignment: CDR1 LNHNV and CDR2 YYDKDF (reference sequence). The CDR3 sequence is CATKRGQGAFDEQFF. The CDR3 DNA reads TGTGCCACCAAAAGAGGACAGGGGGCCTTCGATGAGCAGTTCTTC.

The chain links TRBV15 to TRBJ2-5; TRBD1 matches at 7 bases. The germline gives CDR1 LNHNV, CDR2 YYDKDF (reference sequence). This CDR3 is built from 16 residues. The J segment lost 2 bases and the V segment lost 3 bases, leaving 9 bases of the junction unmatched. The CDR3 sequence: CATSRARTGGQETQYF. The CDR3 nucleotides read TGTGCCACCAGCAGGGCCCGGACAGGTGGACAAGAGACCCAGTACTTC. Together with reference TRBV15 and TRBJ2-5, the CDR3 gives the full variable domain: DAMVIQNPRYQVTQFGKPVTLSCSQTLNHNVMYWYQQKSSQAPKLLFHYYDKDFNNEADTPDNFQSRRPNTSFCFLDIRSPGLGDTAMYLCATSRARTGGQETQYFGPGTRLLVL.

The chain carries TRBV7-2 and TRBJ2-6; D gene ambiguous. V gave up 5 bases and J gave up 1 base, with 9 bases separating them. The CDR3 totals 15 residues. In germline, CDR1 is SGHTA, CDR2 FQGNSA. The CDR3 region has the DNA TGTGCCAGCAGCCAAGACACATCTGGGGCCAACGTCCTGACTTTC. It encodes CASSQDTSGANVLTF.

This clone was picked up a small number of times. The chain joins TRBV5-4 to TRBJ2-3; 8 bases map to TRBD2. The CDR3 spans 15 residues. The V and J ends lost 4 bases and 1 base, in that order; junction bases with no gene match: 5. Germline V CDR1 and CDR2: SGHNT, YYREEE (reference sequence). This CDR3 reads CASSEGLVGTDTQYF. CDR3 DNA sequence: TGTGCCAGCAGCGAGGGACTAGTGGGCACAGATACGCAGTATTTT. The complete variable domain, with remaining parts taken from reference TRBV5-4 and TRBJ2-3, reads ETGVTQSPTHLIKTRGQQVTLRCSSQSGHNTVSWYQQALGQGPQFIFQYYREEENGRGNFPPRFSGLQFPNYSSELNVNALELDDSALYLCASSEGLVGTDTQYFGPGTRLTVL.

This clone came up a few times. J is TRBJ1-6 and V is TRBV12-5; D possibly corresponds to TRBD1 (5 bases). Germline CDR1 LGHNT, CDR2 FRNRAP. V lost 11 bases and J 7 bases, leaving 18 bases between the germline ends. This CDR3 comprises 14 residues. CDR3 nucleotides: TGTGCTTCCCGGGCGGAGACAGAAAATTCACCCCTCCACTTT. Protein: CASRAETENSPLHF.

The CDR3 is CASSVGGQADEQFF. The CDR3 nucleotides read TGTGCCAGCAGCGTAGGAGGACAGGCCGATGAGCAGTTCTTC. The chain recombines TRBV9 with TRBJ2-1; 7 nucleotides line up with TRBD1. Trimming took 0 bases from V and 8 from J; bases not matched to a gene: 5. CDR1 SGDLS and CDR2 YYNGEE come from the germline V gene. The CDR3 consists of 14 residues.

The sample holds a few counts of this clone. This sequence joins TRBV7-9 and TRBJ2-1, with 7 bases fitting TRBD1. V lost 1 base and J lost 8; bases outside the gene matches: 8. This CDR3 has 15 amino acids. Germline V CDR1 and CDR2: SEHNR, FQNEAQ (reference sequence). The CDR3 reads CASSLGGGAEHEQFF. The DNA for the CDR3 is TGTGCCAGCAGCTTAGGAGGGGGCGCTGAGCATGAGCAGTTCTTC. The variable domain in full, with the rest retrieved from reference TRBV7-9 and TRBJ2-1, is DTGVSQNPRHKITKRGQNVTFRCDPISEHNRLYWYRQTLGQGPEFLTYFQNEAQLEKSRLLSDRFSAERPKGSFSTLEIQRTEQGDSAMYLCASSLGGGAEHEQFFGPGTRLTVL.

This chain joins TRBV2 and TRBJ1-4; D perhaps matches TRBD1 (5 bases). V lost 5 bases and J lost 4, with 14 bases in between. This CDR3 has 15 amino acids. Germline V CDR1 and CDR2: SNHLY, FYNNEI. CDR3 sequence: CASSPQGGVNEKLFF. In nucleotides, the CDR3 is TGTGCCAGCAGTCCCCAGGGAGGGGTTAATGAAAAACTGTTTTTT.

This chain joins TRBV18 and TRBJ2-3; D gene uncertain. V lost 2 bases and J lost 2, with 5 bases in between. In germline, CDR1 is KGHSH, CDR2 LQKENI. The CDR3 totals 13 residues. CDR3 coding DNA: TGTGCCAGCTCACCAATAGCCACAGATACGCAGTATTTT. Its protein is CASSPIATDTQYF.

For the CDR3, the DNA is TGTGCCAGCAGCTTAAATCCCGGGCAGGGCAATTCACCCCTCCACTTT. Protein product: CASSLNPGQGNSPLHF. The gene calls are TRBV7-9 and TRBJ1-6, with D tentatively TRBD1 (5 bases). The CDR3 covers 16 residues. Germline CDR1 and CDR2: SEHNR and FQNEAQ (reference sequence). Trimming took 2 bases from V and 7 from J, leaving 15 bases between them.

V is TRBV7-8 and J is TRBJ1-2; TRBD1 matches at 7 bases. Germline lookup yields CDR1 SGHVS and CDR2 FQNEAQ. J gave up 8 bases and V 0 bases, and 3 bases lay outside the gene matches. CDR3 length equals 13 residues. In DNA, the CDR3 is TGTGCCAGCAGCTTAGCGCAGGGGGGAGGCTACACCTTC. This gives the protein CASSLAQGGGYTF.

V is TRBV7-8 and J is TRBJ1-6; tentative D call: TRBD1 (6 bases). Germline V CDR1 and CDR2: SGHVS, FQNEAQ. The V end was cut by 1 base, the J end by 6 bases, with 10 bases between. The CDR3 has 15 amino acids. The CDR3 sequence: CASSLGAGVNSPLHF. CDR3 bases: TGTGCCAGCAGCTTAGGCGCAGGGGTTAATTCACCCCTCCACTTT.

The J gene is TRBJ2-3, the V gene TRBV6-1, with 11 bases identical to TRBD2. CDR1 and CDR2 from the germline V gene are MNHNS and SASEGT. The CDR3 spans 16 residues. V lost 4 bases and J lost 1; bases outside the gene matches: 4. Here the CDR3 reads CASSGLTSGGTDTQYF. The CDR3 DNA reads TGTGCCAGCAGTGGACTGACTAGCGGGGGCACAGATACGCAGTATTTT.

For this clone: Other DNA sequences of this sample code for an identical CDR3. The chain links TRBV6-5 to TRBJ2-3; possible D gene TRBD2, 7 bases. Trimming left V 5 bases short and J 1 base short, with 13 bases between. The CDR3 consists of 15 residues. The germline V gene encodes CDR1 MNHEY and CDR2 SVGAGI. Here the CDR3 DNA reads TGTGCCAGCAGTACCTCGGGGGGCCGCACAGATACGCAGTATTTT. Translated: CASSTSGGRTDTQYF.

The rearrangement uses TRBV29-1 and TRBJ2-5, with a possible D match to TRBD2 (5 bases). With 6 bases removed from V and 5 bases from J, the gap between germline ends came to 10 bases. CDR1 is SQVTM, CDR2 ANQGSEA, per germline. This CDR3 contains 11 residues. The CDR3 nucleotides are TGCAGCGTAGCGGTCGCCGAGACCCAGTACTTC. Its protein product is CSVAVAETQYF.

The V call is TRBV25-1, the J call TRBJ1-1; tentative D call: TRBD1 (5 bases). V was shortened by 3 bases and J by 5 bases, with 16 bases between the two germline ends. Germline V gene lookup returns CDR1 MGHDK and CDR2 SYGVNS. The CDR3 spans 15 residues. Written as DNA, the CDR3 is TGTGCCAGCAGTGATTCTTCTAGGGGTTTTACTGAAGCTTTCTTT. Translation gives CASSDSSRGFTEAFF. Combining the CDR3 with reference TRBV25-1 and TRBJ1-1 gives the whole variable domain EADIYQTPRYLVIGTGKKITLECSQTMGHDKMYWYQQDPGMELHLIHYSYGVNSTEKGDLSSESTVSRIRTEHFPLTLESARPSHTSQYLCASSDSSRGFTEAFFGQGTRLTVV.

CDR3 protein: CASSLDGGSYNEQFF. The CDR3 DNA reads TGTGCCAGCAGCTTAGACGGGGGCTCCTACAATGAGCAGTTCTTC. The chain links TRBV7-9 to TRBJ2-1, with a tentative D call TRBD2 (6 bases). The CDR3 runs to 15 residues. CDR1 is SEHNR, CDR2 FQNEAQ, per germline (reference sequence). V lost 1 base and J 0 bases, leaving 7 bases between the germline ends.

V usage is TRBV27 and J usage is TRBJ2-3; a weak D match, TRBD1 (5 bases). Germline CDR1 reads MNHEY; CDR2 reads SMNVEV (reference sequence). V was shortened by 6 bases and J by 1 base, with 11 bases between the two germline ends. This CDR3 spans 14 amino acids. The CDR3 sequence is CASRDTQGTDTQYF. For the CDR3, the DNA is TGTGCCAGCAGGGACACCCAGGGCACAGATACGCAGTATTTT.

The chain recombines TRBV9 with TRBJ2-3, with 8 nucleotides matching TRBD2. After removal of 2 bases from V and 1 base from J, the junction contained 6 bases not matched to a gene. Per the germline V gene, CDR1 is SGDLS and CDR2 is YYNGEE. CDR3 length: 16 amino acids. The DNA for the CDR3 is TGTGCCAGCAGCGTGGGTATGCGGGGGGGCACAGATACGCAGTATTTT. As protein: CASSVGMRGGTDTQYF.

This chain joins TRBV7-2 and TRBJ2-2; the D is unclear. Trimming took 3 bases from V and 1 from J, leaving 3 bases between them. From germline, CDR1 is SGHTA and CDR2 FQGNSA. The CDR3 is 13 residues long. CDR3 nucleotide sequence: TGTGCCAGCAGCTTCGGGAACACCGGGGAGCTGTTTTTT. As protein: CASSFGNTGELFF.

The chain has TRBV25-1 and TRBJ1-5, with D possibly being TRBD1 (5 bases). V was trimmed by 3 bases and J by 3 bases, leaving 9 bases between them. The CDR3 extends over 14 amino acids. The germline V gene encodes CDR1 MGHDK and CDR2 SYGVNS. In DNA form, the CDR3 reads TGTGCCAGCAGTGACGGGGGTCCCAATCAGCCCCAGCATTTT. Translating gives CASSDGGPNQPQHF.

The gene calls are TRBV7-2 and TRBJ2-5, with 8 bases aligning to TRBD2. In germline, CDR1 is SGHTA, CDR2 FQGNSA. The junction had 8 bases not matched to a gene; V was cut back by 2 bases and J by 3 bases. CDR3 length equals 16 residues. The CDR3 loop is CASSLNAGGSEETQYF. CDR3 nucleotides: TGTGCCAGCAGCTTAAACGCGGGGGGTAGCGAAGAGACCCAGTACTTC. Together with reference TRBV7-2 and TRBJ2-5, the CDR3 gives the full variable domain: GAGVSQSPSNKVTEKGKDVELRCDPISGHTALYWYRQSLGQGLEFLIYFQGNSAPDKSGLPSDRFSAERTGGSVSTLTIQRTQQEDSAVYLCASSLNAGGSEETQYFGPGTRLLVL.

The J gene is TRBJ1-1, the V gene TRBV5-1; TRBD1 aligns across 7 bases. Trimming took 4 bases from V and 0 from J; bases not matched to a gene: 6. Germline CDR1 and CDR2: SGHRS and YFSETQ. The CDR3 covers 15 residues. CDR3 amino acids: CASSHRTGMNTEAFF. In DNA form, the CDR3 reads TGCGCCAGCAGCCACAGGACAGGTATGAACACTGAAGCTTTCTTT.

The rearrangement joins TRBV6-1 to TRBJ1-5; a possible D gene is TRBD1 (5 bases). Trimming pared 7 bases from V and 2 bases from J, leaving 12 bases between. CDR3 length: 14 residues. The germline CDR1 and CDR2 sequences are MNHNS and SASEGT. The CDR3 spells CASKEQGGNQPQHF. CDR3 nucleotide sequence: TGTGCCAGCAAGGAGCAGGGTGGCAATCAGCCCCAGCATTTT.

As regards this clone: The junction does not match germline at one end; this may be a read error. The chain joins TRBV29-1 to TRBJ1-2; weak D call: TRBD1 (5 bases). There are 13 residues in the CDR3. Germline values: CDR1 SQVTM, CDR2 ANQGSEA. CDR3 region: CSVDGAGFSGHTF. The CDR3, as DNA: TGCAGCGTTGATGGGGCAGGGTTCAGTGGCCACACCTTC. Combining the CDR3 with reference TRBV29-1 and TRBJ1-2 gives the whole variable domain SAVISQKPSRDICQRGTSLTIQCQVDSQVTMMFWYRQQPGQSLTLIATANQGSEATYESGFVIDKFPISRPNLTFSTLTVSNMSPEDSSIYLCSVDGAGFSGHTFGSGTRLTVV.

CDR3 sequence: CATSRRLGEGGHEQYF. The CDR3 DNA follows: TGTGCCACCAGCAGACGCCTCGGGGAGGGAGGACACGAGCAGTACTTC. The rearrangement uses TRBV15 and TRBJ2-7, with 7 bases identical to TRBD2. Unmatched junction bases numbered 12, after V lost 2 bases and J lost 5 bases. Germline V CDR1 and CDR2: LNHNV, YYDKDF (reference sequence). The CDR3 loop spans 16 amino acids.